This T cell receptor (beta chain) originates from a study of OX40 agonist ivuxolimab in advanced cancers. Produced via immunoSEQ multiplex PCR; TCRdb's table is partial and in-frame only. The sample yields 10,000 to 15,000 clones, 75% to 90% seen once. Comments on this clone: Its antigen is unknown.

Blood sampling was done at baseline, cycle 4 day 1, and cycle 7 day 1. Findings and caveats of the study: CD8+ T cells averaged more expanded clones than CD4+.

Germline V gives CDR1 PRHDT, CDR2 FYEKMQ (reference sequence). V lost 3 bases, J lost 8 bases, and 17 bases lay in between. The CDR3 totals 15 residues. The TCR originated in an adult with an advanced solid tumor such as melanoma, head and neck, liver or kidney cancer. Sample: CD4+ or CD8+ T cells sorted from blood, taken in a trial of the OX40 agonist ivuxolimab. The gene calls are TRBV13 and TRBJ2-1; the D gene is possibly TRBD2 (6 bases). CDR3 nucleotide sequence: TGTGCCAGCAGCTTGGGGACTGGTAGGGTATATGAGCAGTTCTTC. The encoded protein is CASSLGTGRVYEQFF.